This passage covers 7 T cell receptor beta chains from one sample sequenced in a study of breast tumors, draining lymph nodes, adjacent tissues. TCRdb reprocessed the multiplex PCR reads via MiXCR and lists one record per CDR3 protein. Of roughly 20,000 distinct CDR3 sequences listed, more than 25% are singletons. The sample comprised breast tumor tissue. The receptors shown here come from a female donor with breast cancer. Some clones in this sample may be carry-over from other donors' samples.

A few counts support this clonotype. The junction shows a germline mismatch at one end, possibly a read error. V gene TRBV7-2 combines with J gene TRBJ2-4; 11 positions match TRBD2. Germline V lookup: CDR1 SGHTA, CDR2 FQGNSA. The CDR3 runs 17 residues. The CDR3 spells CASSLVGSGRVGNIRYF. CDR3 bases: TGTGCCAGCAGCTTAGTGGGTAGCGGGAGGGTTGGAAACATTCGGTACTTC.

This clonotype was seen many times. The chain uses TRBV10-3 and TRBJ2-7, with TRBD2 matching 11 bases. The CDR3 contains 16 residues. J was trimmed by 6 bases and V by 0 bases; bases with no gene match: 7. Germline lookup yields CDR1 ENHRY and CDR2 SYGVKD. The CDR3 here is CAISESWGTSGSEQYF. The CDR3 DNA follows: TGTGCCATCAGTGAGTCGTGGGGGACTAGCGGCAGCGAGCAGTACTTC.

This clonotype was detected a few times. Here the CDR3 DNA reads TGTGCCAGCAGTCCCATATCGAACGCGAACACCGGGGAGCTGTTTTTT. This codes for CASSPISNANTGELFF. The genes are TRBV28 and TRBJ2-2; D unclear. Germline V lookup: CDR1 MDHEN, CDR2 SYDVKM. The CDR3 is made up of 16 amino acids. The V end was cut by 5 bases, the J end by 0 bases, with 13 bases between.

A note on this clonotype: A much larger clonotype is one base distant, so this may be a read error. The chain joins TRBV19 to TRBJ2-1, with D possibly TRBD1 on 5 matching bases. The V gene lost 7 bases and the J gene lost 9 bases, with 10 bases spanning the gap. Germline loops: CDR1 LNHDA, CDR2 SQIVND (reference sequence). The CDR3 consists of 11 residues. The CDR3, as DNA: TGTGCCAGTACCCAGGGTGGTGAGCAGTTCTTC. Translating gives CASTQGGEQFF.

This chain links TRBV20-1 with TRBJ2-7, with a possible D match to TRBD2 (5 bases). There are 14 residues in the CDR3. Trimming shortened V by 4 bases and J by 6 bases, and 19 bases separated the two germline ends. CDR1 is DFQATT, CDR2 SNEGSKA, per germline (reference sequence). For the CDR3, the DNA is TGCAGTGCTACCCCCGAGAGGGCTTTGGGCGAGCAGTACTTC. This gives the protein CSATPERALGEQYF.

The rearrangement links TRBV20-1 to TRBJ2-7; 8 nucleotides match TRBD2. Trimming took 7 bases from V and 7 from J; bases not matched to a gene: 6. CDR1 DFQATT and CDR2 SNEGSKA come from the germline V gene (reference sequence). The CDR3 consists of 11 residues. The chain's CDR3 is CSGQAGDEQYF. The CDR3 bases are TGCAGTGGCCAAGCGGGAGATGAGCAGTACTTC.

A note on this clonotype: The junction departs from the called germline gene at one end, perhaps through a read error. This chain connects TRBV7-3 to TRBJ1-5, with 8 nucleotides matching TRBD1. From germline, CDR1 is SGHTA and CDR2 FQGTGA. This CDR3 has 15 residues. CDR3 DNA sequence: TGTGCCAGCAGCCACACAGGGGGGGGCAATGAGCCACAGGATTTT. This codes for CASSHTGGGNEPQDF.